These 27 T cell receptor beta chains were sequenced from one sample in a study of long-term antiretroviral therapy in people with HIV. Run at survey level, the immunoSEQ assay was version v3.0. TCRdb keeps only in-frame clones here, not all; method: immunoSEQ multiplex PCR. Among about 12,000 clones, 70% to 75% were seen once, and the ten largest hold about an eighth. Sequenced material: unsorted PBMCs, taken approximately 3.2 years before starting antiretroviral therapy. Every receptor here comes from a man aged 35-49 years with HIV.

V and J are TRBV4-1 and TRBJ2-3; D not certain. Germline CDR1 is MGHRA and CDR2 is YSYEKL. This CDR3 comprises 18 residues. V was cut by 0 bases and J by 3 bases, with 19 bases left in between. CDR3 protein: CASSQEIQSLIGTDTQYF. CDR3 sequence (DNA): TGCGCCAGCAGCCAAGAAATTCAGTCATTAATAGGAACAGATACGCAGTATTTT.

This chain joins TRBV30 and TRBJ2-5; no reliable D call. This CDR3 comprises 12 residues. CDR1 is GTSNPN, CDR2 SVGIG, per germline (reference sequence). V shed 0 bases and J shed 4 bases, with 6 bases lying between them. CDR3 DNA sequence: TGTGCCTGGAGTGTATCGAGAGAGACCCAGTACTTC. This translates into CAWSVSRETQYF.

This chain links TRBV9 with TRBJ2-7; a weak D match, TRBD1 (5 bases). CDR1 SGDLS and CDR2 YYNGEE come from the germline V gene. Trimming removed 0 bases from V and 4 bases from J, with 11 bases in between. The CDR3 is 14 amino acids. CDR3 region: CASSVEGHPYEQYF. The CDR3 bases are TGTGCCAGCAGCGTAGAAGGACACCCGTACGAGCAGTACTTC.

This clone was detected once. The genes are TRBV9 and TRBJ2-5; TRBD2 might be the D (6 bases). V lost 4 bases to trimming and J lost 3 bases, with 13 bases between them. Germline lookup yields CDR1 SGDLS and CDR2 YYNGEE. The CDR3 has 14 amino acids. The CDR3 DNA reads TGTGCCAGCAGCCTAGGGTGGGGGGAAGAGACCCAGTACTTC. Protein product: CASSLGWGEETQYF.

This clone came up once. This chain connects TRBV7-2 to TRBJ2-7; D is unclear. The V gene lost 4 bases and the J gene lost 6 bases, with 16 bases spanning the gap. Germline-derived CDR1 and CDR2 are SGHTA and FQGNSA. The CDR3 covers 14 residues. CDR3 in amino acids: CASSSERSRREQYF. CDR3 DNA: TGTGCCAGCAGCTCGGAGCGAAGCCGGCGCGAGCAGTACTTC. Variable domain in full (rest from reference TRBV7-2 and TRBJ2-7): GAGVSQSPSNKVTEKGKDVELRCDPISGHTALYWYRQSLGQGLEFLIYFQGNSAPDKSGLPSDRFSAERTGGSVSTLTIQRTQQEDSAVYLCASSSERSRREQYFGPGTRLTVT.

This clone has only a few counts. This chain joins TRBV6-5 and TRBJ1-1, with D unclear. The V gene lost 8 bases and the J gene lost 1 base, with 17 bases spanning the gap. Germline CDR1 and CDR2: MNHEY and SVGAGI. This CDR3 has 15 amino acids. The CDR3 here is CASVSGSGRNTEAFF. Written as DNA, the CDR3 is TGTGCCAGCGTTTCGGGCAGTGGCAGGAACACTGAAGCTTTCTTT.

The table lists this clone with a count of one. As DNA, the CDR3 is TGCGCCAGCAGCCAATCGGAGAACACTGAAGCTTTCTTT. Its translation is CASSQSENTEAFF. The chain uses TRBV4-3 and TRBJ1-1; D is undetermined. Trimming cost V 2 bases and J 1 base, with 5 bases left between them. CDR1 is LGHNA and CDR2 is YSLEER in the germline V gene. This CDR3 region has 13 residues.

This clone was seen more than once but under ten times. The rearrangement uses TRBV5-1 and TRBJ2-7; no clear D. The CDR3 sequence is 13 residues long. Per the germline V gene, CDR1 is SGHRS and CDR2 is YFSETQ. V was trimmed by 4 bases and J by 4 bases, leaving 12 bases between them. CDR3 sequence reads: CASSLTPTYEQYF. The CDR3 DNA reads TGCGCCAGCAGCCTAACCCCCACTTACGAGCAGTACTTC. Using reference TRBV5-1 and TRBJ2-7 for the parts outside the CDR3, the full variable domain is KAGVTQTPRYLIKTRGQQVTLSCSPISGHRSVSWYQQTPGQGLQFLFEYFSETQRNKGNFPGRFSGRQFSNSRSEMNVSTLELGDSALYLCASSLTPTYEQYFGPGTRLTVT.

This chain joins TRBV28 and TRBJ2-7; D remains unclear. CDR3 length: 15 residues. Per the germline V gene, CDR1 is MDHEN and CDR2 is SYDVKM. CDR3 DNA: TGTGCTTCCCAGACGGCCTACACGGGCTCCTACGAGCAGTACTTC. Amino acid sequence: CASQTAYTGSYEQYF.

The chain couples TRBV7-9 to TRBJ2-1; a possible D gene is TRBD1 (6 bases). The CDR3 has 14 amino acids. Trimming took 5 bases from V and 9 from J, leaving 17 bases between them. The germline CDR1 and CDR2 sequences are SEHNR and FQNEAQ (reference sequence). CDR3 residues: CASSQVGGPGEQFF. The CDR3 region has the DNA TGTGCCAGCAGCCAGGTTGGGGGCCCCGGTGAGCAGTTCTTC.

In this sample, this clone turned up once. The V call is TRBV5-4, the J call TRBJ2-1; 13 nucleotides agree with TRBD2. J gave up 5 bases and V 2 bases, and 7 bases lay outside the gene matches. This CDR3 is 17 amino acids long. Germline CDR1 SGHNT, CDR2 YYREEE (reference sequence). The CDR3 reads CASSLLIGLAGDNEQFF. CDR3 in DNA: TGTGCCAGCAGCTTACTAATAGGACTAGCGGGAGACAATGAGCAGTTCTTC.

This chain links TRBV4-3 with TRBJ2-7; a possible D gene is TRBD1 (6 bases). V was pared by 3 bases and J by 5 bases, with 14 bases between. This CDR3 is built from 14 residues. Germline CDR1 LGHNA, CDR2 YSLEER. CDR3 sequence (DNA): TGCGCCAGCAGCCACAAACAGGGAATCCACGAGCAGTACTTC. Protein: CASSHKQGIHEQYF.

The chain has TRBV30 and TRBJ2-7, with 7 bases identical to TRBD1. Germline V gene data show CDR1 as GTSNPN and CDR2 as SVGIG (reference sequence). The CDR3 extends over 14 amino acids. V dropped 6 bases and J dropped 4; count of bases not matched to a gene: 12. This CDR3 reads CACRPPGQHYEQYF. The CDR3 coding sequence is TGTGCCTGCCGCCCCCCGGGACAGCATTACGAGCAGTACTTC. Drawing the rest from reference TRBV30 and TRBJ2-7, the complete variable domain is SQTIHQWPATLVQPVGSPLSLECTVEGTSNPNLYWYRQAAGRGLQLLFYSVGIGQISSEVPQNLSASRPQDRQFILSSKKLLLSDSGFYLCACRPPGQHYEQYFGPGTRLTVT.

J is TRBJ1-5 and V is TRBV27; 7 bases agree with TRBD1. This CDR3 has 16 residues. CDR1 and CDR2 from the germline V gene are MNHEY and SMNVEV (reference sequence). The J segment lost 1 base and the V segment lost 6 bases, leaving 9 bases of the junction unmatched. The DNA of the CDR3 is TGTGCCAGCAGATCCCGGACAGGAGGAAGCAATCAGCCCCAGCATTTT. The encoded protein is CASRSRTGGSNQPQHF.

In its sample, this clone is medium-sized. This chain links TRBV4-1 with TRBJ1-1; the D is unclear. Trimming cost V 0 bases and J 7 bases, with 12 bases left between them. The CDR3 runs to 14 residues. Per the germline V gene, CDR1 is MGHRA and CDR2 is YSYEKL. The CDR3 region has the DNA TGCGCCAGCAGCCAAGAAGGAGAGGGAATTGAAGCTTTCTTT. It translates to CASSQEGEGIEAFF.

The CDR3 loop reads CASSLERPTNEKLFF. Written as DNA, the CDR3 is TGTGCCAGCAGTTTAGAGCGACCAACTAATGAAAAACTGTTTTTT. This rearrangement joins TRBV28 to TRBJ1-4; D not resolved. The CDR3 contains 15 residues. V was cut by 2 bases and J by 0 bases, with 7 bases left in between. Germline V lookup: CDR1 MDHEN, CDR2 SYDVKM.

The CDR3 nucleotides read TGCAGCGTCGACAGGGGAGGAAGTTACACTGAAGCTTTCTTT. It yields the protein CSVDRGGSYTEAFF. This chain links TRBV29-1 with TRBJ1-1, with 8 bases lining up with TRBD1. Germline lookup yields CDR1 SQVTM and CDR2 ANQGSEA. This CDR3 is built from 14 residues. The junction had 9 bases not matched to a gene; V was cut back by 6 bases and J by 3 bases.

This rearrangement joins TRBV7-9 to TRBJ2-7; weak D call: TRBD1 (6 bases). CDR1 is SEHNR and CDR2 is FQNEAQ in the germline V gene (reference sequence). CDR3 length equals 15 residues. Trimming removed 5 bases from V and 3 bases from J, with 17 bases in between. CDR3 protein: CASSPSKSRGYEQYF. The CDR3 DNA reads TGTGCCAGCAGCCCAAGCAAATCCAGGGGCTACGAGCAGTACTTC.

A single count supports this clone. The V gene is TRBV9, the J gene TRBJ1-1; D ambiguous. The V gene lost 0 bases and the J gene lost 1 base, with 7 bases spanning the gap. The germline gives CDR1 SGDLS, CDR2 YYNGEE. The CDR3 is 14 amino acids. Here the CDR3 reads CASSVERQNTEAFF. DNA of the CDR3: TGTGCCAGCAGCGTAGAGAGACAGAACACTGAAGCTTTCTTT.

The chain couples TRBV6-6 to TRBJ1-2; D not resolved. Trimming left V 4 bases short and J 4 bases short, with 16 bases between. The CDR3 runs to 15 residues. Per the germline V gene, CDR1 is MNHNY and CDR2 is SVGAGI (reference sequence). CDR3 DNA: TGTGCCAGCAGTTTCTGTGGGAGAAAGACCTATGGCTACACCTTC. The encoded protein is CASSFCGRKTYGYTF.

This chain connects TRBV6-4 to TRBJ2-1; 9 nucleotides line up with TRBD2. CDR1 and CDR2 (germline): MRHNA, SNTAGT. V lost 5 bases, J lost 6 bases, and 11 bases stayed unmatched. This CDR3 has 16 residues. The DNA of the CDR3 is TGTGCCAGCAGTCCCCGGGGGGGTAGCGGGAGCAATGAGCAGTTCTTC. This encodes CASSPRGGSGSNEQFF.

CDR3 sequence reads: CASRGTDTQYF. In DNA form, the CDR3 reads TGTGCCAGCAGAGGCACAGATACGCAGTATTTT. This chain connects TRBV28 to TRBJ2-3; D call uncertain. CDR1 MDHEN and CDR2 SYDVKM come from the germline V gene. Trimming cost V 6 bases and J 1 base, with 2 bases left between them. The length of the CDR3 is 11 residues.

The genes are TRBV27 and TRBJ1-5; possible D gene TRBD1, 5 bases. V was trimmed by 1 base and J by 5 bases, leaving 6 bases between them. From germline, CDR1 is MNHEY and CDR2 SMNVEV (reference sequence). This CDR3 contains 13 residues. In DNA form, the CDR3 reads TGTGCCAGCAGTTTATTCAGGGATCAGCCCCAGCATTTT. Protein sequence: CASSLFRDQPQHF.

The chain links TRBV5-1 to TRBJ2-6; D gene ambiguous. Looked up from germline, CDR1 is SGHRS and CDR2 is YFSETQ. The CDR3 consists of 14 residues. The V gene lost 6 bases and the J gene lost 0 bases, with 7 bases spanning the gap. CDR3 nucleotides: TGCGCCAGCACAAGGAGCTCTGGGGCCAACGTCCTGACTTTC. It translates to CASTRSSGANVLTF.

The chain links TRBV6-6 to TRBJ1-5, with D unclear. V was pared by 6 bases and J by 7 bases, with 13 bases between. Germline CDR1 and CDR2: MNHNY and SVGAGI (reference sequence). The CDR3 is 13 amino acids. The CDR3 here is CASRETHSQPQHF. The DNA for the CDR3 is TGTGCCAGCAGAGAAACTCACTCACAGCCCCAGCATTTT.

This sequence joins TRBV6-4 and TRBJ2-3; D unresolved. CDR1 is MRHNA, CDR2 SNTAGT, per germline. V shed 7 bases and J shed 3 bases, with 11 bases lying between them. The CDR3 spans 13 residues. CDR3 nucleotides: TGTGCCAGCAAGGGCAGCGAGACAGATACGCAGTATTTT. The encoded protein is CASKGSETDTQYF.

V is TRBV20-1 and J is TRBJ1-5; D call uncertain. The ends were cut back, 1 base at V and 5 bases at J, with 3 bases in the middle. The CDR3 is 11 residues long. Germline V gene data show CDR1 as DFQATT and CDR2 as SNEGSKA (reference sequence). CDR3 nucleotide sequence: TGCAGTGCTAGAGTTCATCAGCCCCAGCATTTT. Protein product: CSARVHQPQHF.